This T cell receptor beta chain was obtained from a study of blood T cell repertoires in COVID-19. In the study overall: Samples representing acute and convalescent COVID-19 were sourced from the United States, Italy and Spain.

This clone has only a few counts. Sequenced by immunoSEQ multiplex PCR; TCRdb stores in-frame clones only, minus some. The sample consists of hundreds of thousands of clones, around nine tenths of them appearing once. Sequencing was performed on peripheral blood. The origin of this receptor is an older man with acute or convalescent COVID-19.

In DNA, the CDR3 is TGTGCCACCAGCAGAGAATCGGGCAGGGGGAATGAAAAACTGTTTTTT. Protein product: CATSRESGRGNEKLFF. J is TRBJ1-4 and V is TRBV15, with 7 nucleotides matching TRBD1. Germline CDR1 and CDR2: LNHNV and YYDKDF (reference sequence). The J segment lost 5 bases and the V segment lost 0 bases, leaving 6 bases of the junction unmatched. CDR3 size: 16 residues.